This paragraph covers one T cell receptor beta chain sequence. TCRdb's copy holds only in-frame clones and misses some; the assay was immunoSEQ multiplex PCR. The data show 120,000 or so clones, 90% to 95% seen once. Losses at the gene ends were 4 bases for V and 3 bases for J; bases not matched to a gene: 3. The germline V gene has CDR1 SGHVS and CDR2 FNYEAQ. This CDR3 comprises 13 residues. This sample was included in a study of OX40 agonist ivuxolimab in advanced cancers. The sequences come from CD4+ or CD8+ T cells sorted from blood, collected in a trial of the OX40 agonist ivuxolimab. The chain recombines TRBV7-6 with TRBJ2-7; 7 nucleotides align to TRBD1. The clonotype comes from an adult with an advanced solid tumor such as melanoma, head and neck, liver or kidney cancer. The CDR3 sequence: CASSYTGDYEQYF. CDR3 nucleotides: TGTGCCAGCAGCTACACAGGGGACTACGAGCAGTACTTC.